A single sample gave rise to the 31 T cell receptor beta chains below, sequenced in a study of blood T cell repertoires in COVID-19. The repertoire was sequenced with immunoSEQ multiplex PCR; TCRdb's copy has only in-frame clones and lacks some. The sample includes roughly 460,000 clones, around nine tenths of them seen just once. The material sequenced was peripheral blood. All receptors come from a man aged 18 to 29 with COVID-19, enrolled during active disease.

V is TRBV7-9 and J is TRBJ2-5; the match to TRBD1 covers 9 bases. The V gene's germline CDR1 is SEHNR and CDR2 FQNEAQ (reference sequence). This CDR3 has 13 residues. The V gene end was trimmed by 6 bases and the J gene end by 4 bases; junction bases not matched to a gene: 3. In nucleotides, the CDR3 is TGTGCCAGCAGTCGACAGGGGGGAGAGACCCAGTACTTC. It is translated as CASSRQGGETQYF.

This clone was counted only a few times. The chain combines TRBV6-5 with TRBJ1-4; a weak D match, TRBD1 (5 bases). Trimming cost V 4 bases and J 3 bases, with 12 bases left between them. CDR1 is MNHEY, CDR2 SVGAGI, per germline. This CDR3 contains 15 residues. The CDR3 loop is CASSSSTEANEKLFF. CDR3 DNA sequence: TGTGCCAGCAGTTCCTCGACAGAAGCTAATGAAAAACTGTTTTTT.

The chain joins TRBV30 to TRBJ2-7; 14 bases line up with TRBD2. The CDR3 has 14 residues. CDR1 GTSNPN and CDR2 SVGIG come from the germline V gene (reference sequence). Trimming at V came to 3 bases and at J to 12 bases, leaving 10 bases not matched to a gene. The CDR3 here is CAWSSGLAGGSLYF. The CDR3 region has the DNA TGTGCCTGGAGCTCAGGACTAGCGGGAGGATCTCTGTACTTC. Full variable domain (missing parts from reference TRBV30 and TRBJ2-7): SQTIHQWPATLVQPVGSPLSLECTVEGTSNPNLYWYRQAAGRGLQLLFYSVGIGQISSEVPQNLSASRPQDRQFILSSKKLLLSDSGFYLCAWSSGLAGGSLYFGPGTRLTVT.

The chain couples TRBV5-1 to TRBJ2-1; tentative D call: TRBD2 (5 bases). Germline V gives CDR1 SGHRS, CDR2 YFSETQ. The V and J ends lost 2 bases and 0 bases respectively, with 12 bases between them. There are 16 residues in the CDR3. The DNA for the CDR3 is TGCGCCAGCAGCTTAGCGGTACCGAGCTCCTACAATGAGCAGTTCTTC. Protein sequence: CASSLAVPSSYNEQFF.

The chain is built from TRBV18 and TRBJ2-1; D is unresolved. This CDR3 has 13 residues. Per germline, CDR1 KGHSH and CDR2 LQKENI. V dropped 2 bases and J dropped 5 bases, with 7 bases sitting between them. The CDR3 region is CASSPELNNEQFF. The CDR3 coding sequence is TGTGCCAGCTCACCAGAACTGAACAATGAGCAGTTCTTC.

V gene TRBV5-1 combines with J gene TRBJ2-7; 9 bases line up with TRBD2. The junction had 8 bases not matched to a gene; V was cut back by 1 base and J by 6 bases. The germline gives CDR1 SGHRS, CDR2 YFSETQ. CDR3 length: 15 residues. CDR3 nucleotides: TGCGCCAGCAGCTTGTCTACAGGCGGGGGGGGCGAGCAGTACTTC. Its protein is CASSLSTGGGGEQYF.

This chain connects TRBV13 to TRBJ2-1; 10 bases map to TRBD2. Germline CDR1 reads PRHDT; CDR2 reads FYEKMQ (reference sequence). The ends lost 4 bases at V and 0 bases at J; junction bases unmatched: 6. The CDR3 runs to 17 residues. The CDR3 bases are TGTGCCAGCAGCTCCATTAGCGGGAGGCCCTCCTACAATGAGCAGTTCTTC. Its translation: CASSSISGRPSYNEQFF.

CDR3: CASTSSTGGETQYF. The CDR3 region has the DNA TGCGCCAGCACCAGTTCCACAGGGGGAGAGACCCAGTACTTC. The chain joins TRBV5-1 to TRBJ2-5; 8 bases line up with TRBD1. CDR1 SGHRS and CDR2 YFSETQ come from the germline V gene. The CDR3 length is 14 residues. Trimming removed 6 bases from V and 4 bases from J; junction bases left unmatched: 8.

The chain recombines TRBV2 with TRBJ2-7; D is perhaps TRBD1 (5 bases). V shed 3 bases and J shed 2 bases, with 8 bases lying between them. Germline CDR1 reads SNHLY; CDR2 reads FYNNEI. The CDR3 runs to 13 residues. CDR3 DNA: TGTGCCAGCAGTGATGACAGAGCCTACGAGCAGTACTTC. Translating it yields CASSDDRAYEQYF.

The chain links TRBV5-1 to TRBJ2-5, with TRBD2 as a possible D gene (6 bases). CDR1 is SGHRS, CDR2 YFSETQ, per germline. The CDR3 covers 15 residues. The V and J ends lost 0 bases and 3 bases respectively, with 12 bases between them. The CDR3 DNA reads TGCGCCAGCAGCTTGGGTTCGACTAGGGAAGAGACCCAGTACTTC. It translates to CASSLGSTREETQYF. Supplemented by reference TRBV5-1 and TRBJ2-5, the full variable domain reads KAGVTQTPRYLIKTRGQQVTLSCSPISGHRSVSWYQQTPGQGLQFLFEYFSETQRNKGNFPGRFSGRQFSNSRSEMNVSTLELGDSALYLCASSLGSTREETQYFGPGTRLLVL.

Only one count was recorded for this clone. The genes are TRBV5-5 and TRBJ2-7; 7 bases are a match to TRBD1. CDR1 is SGHKS and CDR2 is YYEKEE in the germline V gene (reference sequence). J was trimmed by 6 bases and V by 4 bases; bases with no gene match: 13. The CDR3 consists of 15 residues. The CDR3 region has the DNA TGTGCCAGCAGCCTAACCCAGGGACAGTTGGCCGAGCAGTACTTC. Its translation: CASSLTQGQLAEQYF.

This clone was recorded only once. V gene TRBV9 combines with J gene TRBJ2-3; tentative D call: TRBD1 (5 bases). This CDR3 region has 14 residues. From germline, CDR1 is SGDLS and CDR2 YYNGEE. V lost 4 bases to trimming and J lost 7 bases, with 16 bases between them. Here the CDR3 DNA reads TGTGCCAGCAGCCCCAGGGTAGCTCAAAATACGCAGTATTTT. Amino acid sequence: CASSPRVAQNTQYF.

The chain couples TRBV5-1 to TRBJ1-1; D ambiguous. Germline loops: CDR1 SGHRS, CDR2 YFSETQ. V lost 4 bases and J 2 bases, leaving 6 bases between the germline ends. The CDR3 loop spans 12 amino acids. This CDR3 reads CASSNSNTEAFF. CDR3 coding DNA: TGCGCCAGCAGCAACTCAAACACTGAAGCTTTCTTT.

The gene calls are TRBV5-1 and TRBJ2-5, with 12 bases identical to TRBD2. This CDR3 has 14 amino acids. Germline CDR1 is SGHRS and CDR2 is YFSETQ. J was trimmed by 3 bases and V by 4 bases; bases with no gene match: 1. This chain's CDR3 is CASSRTSGEETQYF. In DNA form, the CDR3 reads TGCGCCAGCAGCCGGACTAGCGGGGAAGAGACCCAGTACTTC.

This chain connects TRBV2 to TRBJ1-2, with D tentatively TRBD1 (6 bases). Germline V gives CDR1 SNHLY, CDR2 FYNNEI. The CDR3 is made up of 14 amino acids. Deletions cut 8 bases from V and 0 bases from J, with 13 bases between. This CDR3 reads CASQLGASNYGYTF. CDR3 coding DNA: TGTGCCAGCCAATTGGGGGCCTCTAACTATGGCTACACCTTC.

The chain carries TRBV24-1 and TRBJ1-5; D possibly corresponds to TRBD1 (6 bases). Germline V gene sequence: CDR1 KGHDR, CDR2 SFDVKD. Trimming took off 4 bases at V and 4 bases at J, with 10 bases between the two ends. This CDR3 is built from 14 residues. CDR3 region: CATSEAGENQPQHF. CDR3 DNA sequence: TGTGCCACCAGTGAGGCAGGGGAAAATCAGCCCCAGCATTTT.

The chain couples TRBV25-1 to TRBJ1-1; D is possibly TRBD1 (6 bases). V gave up 3 bases and J gave up 6 bases, with 17 bases separating them. CDR3 length: 15 amino acids. Germline CDR1 and CDR2: MGHDK and SYGVNS. CDR3 region: CASSDRRGREAEAFF. CDR3 coding DNA: TGTGCCAGCAGTGATCGCAGGGGCCGAGAGGCTGAAGCTTTCTTT.

The J gene is TRBJ2-5, the V gene TRBV2; weak D call: TRBD2 (5 bases). Trimming left V 4 bases short and J 3 bases short, with 12 bases between. The CDR3 covers 14 residues. Germline V lookup: CDR1 SNHLY, CDR2 FYNNEI. CDR3 region: CASSGTSGKETQYF. DNA of the CDR3: TGTGCCAGCAGTGGTACCTCCGGGAAAGAGACCCAGTACTTC. The full variable domain, its missing parts supplied by reference TRBV2 and TRBJ2-5, is EPEVTQTPSHQVTQMGQEVILRCVPISNHLYFYWYRQILGQKVEFLVSFYNNEISEKSEIFDDQFSVERPDGSNFTLKIRSTKLEDSAMYFCASSGTSGKETQYFGPGTRLLVL.

The J gene is TRBJ2-5, the V gene TRBV19; TRBD1 aligns across 7 bases. Germline loops: CDR1 LNHDA, CDR2 SQIVND (reference sequence). V was pared by 4 bases and J by 1 base, with 3 bases of the junction left unmatched. This CDR3 is built from 14 residues. CDR3 nucleotide sequence: TGTGCCAGTAGTACCAGGGACAGCCAAGAGACCCAGTACTTC. Translation gives CASSTRDSQETQYF.

The DNA of the CDR3 is TGTGCCAGCAGCCTCTACAACACCGGGGAGCTGTTTTTT. This encodes CASSLYNTGELFF. This chain links TRBV14 with TRBJ2-2; D gene uncertain. Germline lookup yields CDR1 SGHDN and CDR2 FVKESK. The CDR3 has 13 residues. V lost 4 bases and J lost 2, with 5 bases in between. Supplemented by reference TRBV14 and TRBJ2-2, the full variable domain reads EAGVTQFPSHSVIEKGQTVTLRCDPISGHDNLYWYRRVMGKEIKFLLHFVKESKQDESGMPNNRFLAERTGGTYSTLKVQPAELEDSGVYFCASSLYNTGELFFGEGSRLTVL.

The rearrangement uses TRBV29-1 and TRBJ2-7; tentative D call: TRBD2 (6 bases). Trimming pared 4 bases from V and 3 bases from J, leaving 10 bases between. The CDR3 is made up of 12 amino acids. Looked up from germline, CDR1 is SQVTM and CDR2 is ANQGSEA. The CDR3 loop reads CSVVGDFYEQYF. CDR3 bases: TGCAGCGTTGTGGGGGACTTCTACGAGCAGTACTTC.

This chain links TRBV25-1 with TRBJ1-2, with D possibly TRBD1 on 5 matching bases. V was clipped by 2 bases and J by 6 bases, with 16 bases between them. Germline V gives CDR1 MGHDK, CDR2 SYGVNS. The CDR3 spans 15 residues. The CDR3 DNA reads as TGTGCCAGCAGTGAAAGCAGGGTTCCGGCGGATGGCTACACCTTC. Translated: CASSESRVPADGYTF.

The chain carries TRBV5-1 and TRBJ2-7, with 12 nucleotides matching TRBD1. Germline V gives CDR1 SGHRS, CDR2 YFSETQ. The CDR3 is 16 residues long. Trimming cost V 4 bases and J 5 bases; bases outside gene matches: 10. This CDR3 reads CASSPGVGTGGHEQYF. Here the CDR3 DNA reads TGCGCCAGCAGCCCAGGGGTGGGGACAGGGGGCCACGAGCAGTACTTC.

The chain employs TRBV19 and TRBJ2-1, with 9 positions matching TRBD2. This CDR3 has 15 amino acids. After removal of 4 bases from V and 6 bases from J, the junction contained 7 bases not matched to a gene. Looked up from germline, CDR1 is LNHDA and CDR2 is SQIVND (reference sequence). CDR3 sequence reads: CASSTLAGPGNEQFF. DNA for the CDR3: TGTGCCAGTAGTACGCTAGCGGGGCCGGGCAATGAGCAGTTCTTC.

The rearrangement joins TRBV5-4 to TRBJ2-7; TRBD2 matches at 10 bases. V gave up 4 bases and J gave up 1 base; unmatched junction bases: 5. Per the germline V gene, CDR1 is SGHNT and CDR2 is YYREEE (reference sequence). This CDR3 has 15 residues. Written as DNA, the CDR3 is TGTGCCAGCAGCGGCACTAGCGGGGAGTCCTACGAGCAGTACTTC. Translated, it gives CASSGTSGESYEQYF.

The CDR3 DNA follows: TGTGCCAGCAGCCAAGGAAGGGTCACGGGAAATGAGCAGTTCTTC. As protein: CASSQGRVTGNEQFF. The chain links TRBV3-1 (or the pseudogene TRBV3-2) to TRBJ2-1, with TRBD2 as a possible D gene (5 bases). Trimming removed 1 base at V and 7 bases at J, with 14 bases between. CDR1 LGHDT and CDR2 YNNKEL come from the germline V gene (reference sequence). The CDR3 covers 15 residues.

The CDR3 loop is CASSLATLRGAYEQYF. Here the CDR3 DNA reads TGTGCCAGCAGCTTAGCAACTTTACGGGGGGCCTACGAGCAGTACTTC. The rearrangement links TRBV7-6 to TRBJ2-7; 7 bases match TRBD2. The CDR3 is 16 amino acids. Germline V gene lookup returns CDR1 SGHVS and CDR2 FNYEAQ. Trimming took 0 bases from V and 2 from J; bases not matched to a gene: 7.

V is TRBV21-1 and J is TRBJ2-2; TRBD1 is the table's D call and was not checked against the DNA. TRBV21-1 is assigned pseudogene status. CDR3 size: 16 residues. CDR3 residues: CASSARNTGGPGELFF. In DNA, the CDR3 is TGTGCCAGCAGCGCACGGAATACAGGGGGTCCCGGGGAGCTGTTTTTT.

The V gene is TRBV4-2, the J gene TRBJ2-1, with D possibly matching TRBD1 (5 bases). Germline V gene lookup returns CDR1 LGHNA and CDR2 YNFKEQ. V gave up 1 base and J gave up 0 bases, with 16 bases separating them. This CDR3 spans 18 amino acids. Written as DNA, the CDR3 is TGTGCCAGCAGCCAAGGTTATAGGGGTGGCGGCTCCTACAATGAGCAGTTCTTC. As protein: CASSQGYRGGGSYNEQFF.

The chain recombines TRBV6-5 with TRBJ1-5; no clear D gene. CDR3 length equals 14 residues. V lost 5 bases and J 3 bases, leaving 11 bases between the germline ends. CDR1 and CDR2 (germline): MNHEY, SVGAGI. The CDR3 is CASSRTGINQPQHF. The CDR3 nucleotides read TGTGCCAGCAGTCGGACTGGGATCAATCAGCCCCAGCATTTT.

The chain employs TRBV11-3 and TRBJ1-2; no reliable D call. Trimming took off 5 bases at V and 0 bases at J, with 13 bases between the two ends. Germline V gene lookup returns CDR1 SGHNT and CDR2 YENEEA. CDR3 size: 15 residues. The CDR3 is CASSTPEAPNYGYTF. The CDR3 nucleotides read TGTGCCAGCAGCACCCCGGAGGCGCCTAACTATGGCTACACCTTC. Full variable domain (rest looked up from reference TRBV11-3 and TRBJ1-2): EAGVVQSPRYKIIEKKQPVAFWCNPISGHNTLYWYLQNLGQGPELLIRYENEEAVDDSQLPKDRFSAERLKGVDSTLKIQPAELGDSAVYLCASSTPEAPNYGYTFGSGTRLTVV.